The 30 T cell receptor beta chains given below trace back to one sample, sequenced in a study of T cell repertoires in cytomegalovirus infection. TCRdb redid the calling of the reads with MiXCR, one entry per CDR3 protein. Of hundreds of thousands of distinct CDR3 sequences listed, about 39% were seen once; the top ten hold roughly two fifths. Antigens of these TCRs are unknown. Sequenced here: cultured PBMCs, sampled from culture after CMV antigen stimulation. The receptors originated from a human donor in good health (CMV status not recorded). Some clones in this sample may be carry-over from other donors' samples.

This sequence joins TRBV7-2 and TRBJ2-3, with no clear D. This CDR3 spans 14 amino acids. With 5 bases removed from V and 0 bases from J, the gap between germline ends came to 9 bases. The germline CDR1 and CDR2 sequences are SGHTA and FQGNSA. The CDR3 spells CASSRRPSTDTQYF. CDR3 in DNA: TGTGCCAGCAGCCGTCGTCCTAGCACAGATACGCAGTATTTT.

The chain couples TRBV6-6 to TRBJ2-7; no reliable D call. V was trimmed by 6 bases and J by 1 base, leaving 13 bases between them. Germline V gene sequence: CDR1 MNHNY, CDR2 SVGAGI (reference sequence). There are 14 residues in the CDR3. CDR3 loop: CASRPVTASYEQYF. The CDR3 coding sequence is TGTGCCAGCAGGCCCGTAACAGCTTCCTACGAGCAGTACTTC.

This sequence joins TRBV19 and TRBJ2-3; weak D call: TRBD1 (6 bases). Germline V gene lookup returns CDR1 LNHDA and CDR2 SQIVND (reference sequence). This CDR3 is 12 amino acids long. Trimming left V 6 bases short and J 6 bases short, with 10 bases between. CDR3: CASSQTGDTQYF. CDR3 coding DNA: TGTGCCAGTAGCCAGACAGGTGATACGCAGTATTTT.

This clonotype was counted once. The rearrangement uses TRBV9 and TRBJ1-2; 7 positions match TRBD1. CDR3 length equals 15 residues. CDR1 and CDR2 (germline): SGDLS, YYNGEE. After removal of 4 bases from V and 0 bases from J, the junction contained 6 bases not matched to a gene. The CDR3 here is CASSMGQLSNYGYTF. The CDR3 nucleotides read TGTGCCAGCAGCATGGGACAGCTTTCTAACTATGGCTACACCTTC.

This clonotype was recorded a few times. The chain couples TRBV7-2 to TRBJ2-1, with D possibly being TRBD2 (7 bases). Trimming took 4 bases from V and 4 from J, leaving 20 bases between them. The germline V gene encodes CDR1 SGHTA and CDR2 FQGNSA. The CDR3 is 17 residues long. Here the CDR3 reads CASSWGGGRDGYNEQFF. The DNA of the CDR3 is TGTGCCAGCAGCTGGGGGGGGGGCAGGGATGGTTACAATGAGCAGTTCTTC.

This clonotype was observed a few times. This chain connects TRBV7-6 to TRBJ2-3; 13 positions agree with TRBD2. Germline V CDR1 and CDR2: SGHVS, FNYEAQ. CDR3 length equals 18 residues. Trimming took 5 bases from V and 0 from J; bases not matched to a gene: 8. The DNA for the CDR3 is TGTGCCAGCAGCCAGATGACTAGCGGGGGGCCTAGCACAGATACGCAGTATTTT. Protein sequence: CASSQMTSGGPSTDTQYF.

The chain combines TRBV4-1 with TRBJ2-4, with a tentative D call TRBD1 (5 bases). CDR1 and CDR2 (germline): MGHRA, YSYEKL. Trimming removed 3 bases at V and 5 bases at J, with 17 bases between. This CDR3 contains 16 residues. The CDR3 nucleotides are TGCGCCAGCAGCCACCGCAGGGTGGCGCCGGAAAACATTCAGTACTTC. This translates into CASSHRRVAPENIQYF.

The chain recombines TRBV7-8 with TRBJ1-1, with 7 nucleotides matching TRBD1. CDR3 length: 14 residues. Germline CDR1 and CDR2: SGHVS and FQNEAQ. Trimming at V came to 0 bases and at J to 6 bases, leaving 4 bases not matched to a gene. The CDR3 here is CASSLAAQGPEAFF. The CDR3 DNA follows: TGTGCCAGCAGCTTAGCCGCACAGGGGCCTGAAGCTTTCTTT.

The chain recombines TRBV19 with TRBJ2-2; D is possibly TRBD2 (5 bases). CDR1 LNHDA and CDR2 SQIVND come from the germline V gene (reference sequence). The CDR3 is 14 residues long. The V end was cut by 3 bases, the J end by 1 base, with 6 bases between. CDR3 amino acids: CASSIEGNTGELFF. Here the CDR3 DNA reads TGTGCCAGTAGTATCGAGGGGAACACCGGGGAGCTGTTTTTT.

This chain links TRBV12-5 with TRBJ2-5, with 7 bases that match TRBD2. The CDR3 length is 15 residues. Losses at the gene ends were 5 bases for V and 3 bases for J; bases not matched to a gene: 9. The germline CDR1 and CDR2 sequences are LGHNT and FRNRAP. CDR3 DNA: TGTGCTAGTGGTCGATTAAGCGGGACTGAAGAGACCCAGTACTTC. Amino acid sequence: CASGRLSGTEETQYF. Supplemented by reference TRBV12-5 and TRBJ2-5, the full variable domain reads DARVTQTPRHKVTEMGQEVTMRCQPILGHNTVFWYRQTMMQGLELLAYFRNRAPLDDSGMPKDRFSAEMPDATLATLKIQPSEPRDSAVYFCASGRLSGTEETQYFGPGTRLLVL.

Many counts were recorded for this clonotype. This chain links TRBV7-2 with TRBJ1-2; D might be TRBD1 (5 bases). Trimming cost V 6 bases and J 0 bases, with 11 bases left between them. CDR1 and CDR2 from the germline V gene are SGHTA and FQGNSA. This CDR3 spans 14 amino acids. CDR3 residues: CASRRDGTNYGYTF. DNA of the CDR3: TGTGCCAGCAGACGGGACGGCACTAACTATGGCTACACCTTC.

The rearrangement uses TRBV7-8 and TRBJ1-1; tentatively, D is TRBD1 (6 bases). V lost 5 bases and J 7 bases, leaving 20 bases between the germline ends. This CDR3 is 15 amino acids long. The V gene's germline CDR1 is SGHVS and CDR2 FQNEAQ. In DNA form, the CDR3 reads TGTGCCAGCAGCCTAATGACAGGAGGCTCATTTGAAGCTTTCTTT. Protein sequence: CASSLMTGGSFEAFF.

This chain joins TRBV2 and TRBJ1-6; D unclear. The germline V gene has CDR1 SNHLY and CDR2 FYNNEI. V shed 3 bases and J shed 0 bases, with 12 bases lying between them. The CDR3 runs to 17 residues. In DNA, the CDR3 is TGTGCCAGCAGTGAGCTCGCAGGCAGCTCCTATAATTCACCCCTCCACTTT. Translated: CASSELAGSSYNSPLHF.

In its sample, this clonotype was seen a few times. V gene TRBV7-8 combines with J gene TRBJ2-1; a weak D match, TRBD2 (5 bases). Per germline, CDR1 SGHVS and CDR2 FQNEAQ. This CDR3 has 19 amino acids. V was pared by 4 bases and J by 0 bases, with 22 bases between. CDR3 in DNA: TGTGCCAGCAGCTCACATTGGGGTCGGGGTTCACCCTCCTACAATGAGCAGTTCTTC. It yields the protein CASSSHWGRGSPSYNEQFF.

The genes are TRBV6-6 and TRBJ2-2, with D possibly matching TRBD2 (5 bases). From germline, CDR1 is MNHNY and CDR2 SVGAGI (reference sequence). This CDR3 contains 19 residues. Trimming stripped 5 bases from V and 9 bases from J, with 31 bases between. The DNA of the CDR3 is TGTGCCAGCAGTGATTCGTACACCGGGGAGCTGTTTTTATTTAGGGAGCTGTTTTTT. Translated, it gives CASSDSYTGELFLFRELFF.

This clonotype was observed a few times. J is TRBJ2-5 and V is TRBV7-2; D is unclear. V lost 3 bases to trimming and J lost 0 bases, with 5 bases between them. The germline CDR1 and CDR2 sequences are SGHTA and FQGNSA. The CDR3 length is 13 residues. DNA for the CDR3: TGTGCCAGCAGCTTCCCGTACCAAGAGACCCAGTACTTC. Translated: CASSFPYQETQYF.

This clonotype was recorded a few times. The chain recombines TRBV7-9 with TRBJ2-5, with TRBD1 identical over 8 bases. This CDR3 spans 14 amino acids. Per germline, CDR1 SEHNR and CDR2 FQNEAQ (reference sequence). V shed 7 bases, J shed 5 bases, and the junction held 9 bases outside the gene matches. The CDR3 protein is CASILQGVVETQYF. The CDR3, as DNA: TGTGCCAGCATCCTACAGGGGGTAGTGGAGACCCAGTACTTC.

The V gene is TRBV4-2, the J gene TRBJ2-1; TRBD1 aligns across 8 bases. This CDR3 has 15 amino acids. V gave up 1 base and J gave up 5 bases; unmatched junction bases: 4. Germline V gives CDR1 LGHNA, CDR2 YNFKEQ. CDR3 bases: TGTGCCAGCAGCCAAGCCGGGACAGGAAACAATGAGCAGTTCTTC. It encodes CASSQAGTGNNEQFF.

This clonotype was counted only a few times. The chain is built from TRBV7-2 and TRBJ2-1; no definite D call. V dropped 7 bases and J dropped 8 bases, with 9 bases sitting between them. The CDR3 contains 11 residues. Germline assignment: CDR1 SGHTA and CDR2 FQGNSA. The CDR3 region is CASTTVDEQFF. CDR3 bases: TGTGCCAGCACCACGGTAGATGAGCAGTTCTTC.

Only a few counts were recorded for this clonotype. This CDR3 reads CASSLGQPGEQYF. The CDR3 nucleotides are TGTGCCAGCAGCTTAGGCCAGCCGGGGGAGCAGTACTTC. This chain joins TRBV7-9 and TRBJ2-7; a weak D match, TRBD2 (5 bases). Germline CDR1 SEHNR, CDR2 FQNEAQ (reference sequence). The CDR3 sequence is 13 residues long. V lost 1 base and J lost 7, with 11 bases in between.

The CDR3 DNA reads TGTGCCAGCAGCCTTAGGCACATCAATCAGCCCCAGCATTTT. Translated: CASSLRHINQPQHF. The J gene is TRBJ1-5, the V gene TRBV7-2, with D hard to call. The CDR3 extends over 14 amino acids. The germline gives CDR1 SGHTA, CDR2 FQGNSA. The V end was cut by 5 bases, the J end by 3 bases, with 11 bases between.

The chain carries TRBV5-1 and TRBJ2-1; D is undetermined. V lost 1 base to trimming and J lost 7 bases, with 15 bases between them. CDR1 and CDR2 (germline): SGHRS, YFSETQ. The CDR3 covers 15 residues. CDR3 region: CASSLSDVGRNEQFF. The CDR3 nucleotides read TGCGCCAGCAGCTTGAGTGACGTCGGAAGAAATGAGCAGTTCTTC.

V and J are TRBV28 and TRBJ1-6; D is possibly TRBD1 (5 bases). V dropped 5 bases and J dropped 9 bases, with 17 bases sitting between them. CDR1 is MDHEN and CDR2 is SYDVKM in the germline V gene. The CDR3 spans 15 residues. CDR3 protein: CASSPPTRGGSPLHF. The CDR3 DNA reads as TGTGCCAGCAGTCCTCCTACAAGGGGAGGTTCACCCCTCCACTTT. Full variable domain (rest looked up from reference TRBV28 and TRBJ1-6): DVKVTQSSRYLVKRTGEKVFLECVQDMDHENMFWYRQDPGLGLRLIYFSYDVKMKEKGDIPEGYSVSREKKERFSLILESASTNQTSMYLCASSPPTRGGSPLHFGNGTRLTVT.

This clonotype was seen only a few times. The rearrangement links TRBV11-2 to TRBJ2-6, with D perhaps matching TRBD1 (5 bases). This CDR3 is 16 amino acids long. V shed 5 bases and J shed 2 bases, with 13 bases lying between them. Germline V lookup: CDR1 SGHAT, CDR2 FQNNGV. CDR3 residues: CASSTPRDPGANVLTF. The CDR3 DNA is TGTGCCAGCAGCACCCCCAGGGATCCTGGGGCCAACGTCCTGACTTTC.

A single count supports this clonotype. The chain has TRBV20-1 and TRBJ1-1; D unclear. CDR3 length equals 13 residues. Looked up from germline, CDR1 is DFQATT and CDR2 is SNEGSKA (reference sequence). V dropped 3 bases and J dropped 3 bases, with 11 bases sitting between them. CDR3 in DNA: TGCAGTGCTAGGATCAGGTGGGACACTGAAGCTTTCTTT. The encoded protein is CSARIRWDTEAFF.

The genes are TRBV7-2 and TRBJ2-1, with unresolved D. The CDR3 runs 15 residues. Trimming removed 5 bases from V and 0 bases from J, with 11 bases in between. CDR1 and CDR2 (germline): SGHTA, FQGNSA. CDR3 nucleotide sequence: TGTGCCAGCAGCCCCATCGGGTCCTCCTACAATGAGCAGTTCTTC. This gives the protein CASSPIGSSYNEQFF.

The CDR3: CASSTAAWAFF. The CDR3 coding sequence is TGTGCCAGCAGCACAGCAGCGTGGGCTTTCTTT. The rearrangement uses TRBV7-2 and TRBJ1-1; no clear D gene. The length of the CDR3 is 11 residues. Trimming pared 5 bases from V and 11 bases from J, leaving 12 bases between. In germline, CDR1 is SGHTA, CDR2 FQGNSA.

This clonotype occurred once. The genes are TRBV6-5 and TRBJ2-7; 8 bases fit TRBD2. J lost 0 bases, V lost 0 bases, and 4 bases had no gene match. CDR1 MNHEY and CDR2 SVGAGI come from the germline V gene. The CDR3 totals 16 residues. As DNA, the CDR3 is TGTGCCAGCAGTTACTCTTTACTAGCGGCCTCCTACGAGCAGTACTTC. Protein sequence: CASSYSLLAASYEQYF.

This clonotype was observed a handful of times. The rearrangement joins TRBV7-2 to TRBJ2-6; D remains ambiguous. The CDR3 runs to 18 residues. V was clipped by 4 bases and J by 0 bases, with 16 bases between them. The germline V gene has CDR1 SGHTA and CDR2 FQGNSA. CDR3: CASSSRAHVGSGANVLTF. Here the CDR3 DNA reads TGTGCCAGCAGCTCGAGAGCACACGTAGGCTCTGGGGCCAACGTCCTGACTTTC.

This clonotype was counted a few times. The rearrangement joins TRBV6-1 to TRBJ1-6; TRBD1 is a possible D gene (6 bases). This CDR3 is 15 amino acids long. Germline CDR1 MNHNS, CDR2 SASEGT. Trimming took 5 bases from V and 1 from J, leaving 9 bases between them. In DNA form, the CDR3 reads TGTGCCAGCAGTCTACAGGGTTCCTATAATTCACCCCTCCACTTT. Its translation: CASSLQGSYNSPLHF.